This TCR beta chain originates from a study of blood T cell repertoires in COVID-19. Study at large: PBMCs, B-cell-depleted T cells, or T cells provided the cDNA or gDNA that made up the material.

TCRdb keeps only in-frame clones here, not all; method: immunoSEQ multiplex PCR. The sample carries 130,000 to 150,000 clones, 80% recorded once. Germline CDR1 is SGHTA and CDR2 is FQGNSA. This CDR3 is built from 14 residues. V lost 5 bases and J lost 3, with 10 bases in between. The receptor was isolated from a man in his 60s with active or convalescent COVID-19. This chain uses TRBV7-2 with TRBJ2-2; D might be TRBD1 (6 bases). Sequencing used peripheral blood. CDR3 residues: CASSPGQYTGELFF. The CDR3 nucleotides read TGTGCCAGCAGCCCCGGACAGTACACCGGGGAGCTGTTTTTT.